This TCR beta chain originates from a study of blood T cell repertoires in COVID-19. Across the whole study: COVID-19 samples collected from the United States, Italy and Spain covered acute and convalescent phases.

The participants were between about 18 and 90 years old and came from under 25 US areas. Participant reports of clinical history set cohort assignment. The germline V gene encodes CDR1 MDHEN and CDR2 SYDVKM. The CDR3 is 17 amino acids. The V gene lost 6 bases and the J gene lost 7 bases, with 26 bases spanning the gap. In the source study's methods: Nucleated cell number was recorded as an estimate derived from reference gene primer amplification. The protocol was immunoSEQ multiplex PCR, while the TCRdb copy is restricted to in-frame clones and leaves out a portion. V, J and clone size are those of that table, while D and trimming were read from the DNA. The sample carries about 200,000 clones, 70% to 90% recorded once.

The chain has TRBV28 and TRBJ2-3; D is possibly TRBD1 (6 bases). The sequencing sample was made of PBMCs or T cells enriched from blood (not recorded which). This TCR came from a woman aged 40 to 50 with acute COVID-19. The CDR3 DNA reads as TGTGCCAGCAGCAATCGTATCTCCGGGACAATAGTTCATACGCAGTATTTT. It encodes CASSNRISGTIVHTQYF.